These 29 T cell receptor beta chains came from one sample sequenced in a study of blood T cell repertoires in COVID-19. Sequenced by immunoSEQ multiplex PCR; TCRdb stores in-frame clones only, minus some. The top ten clones hold around 5.5% of a sample with roughly 190,000 clones, 70% to 90% of them seen once. What was sequenced was peripheral blood. The source is a woman in her seventies with active or convalescent COVID-19.

The chain is built from TRBV13 and TRBJ2-1, with a tentative D call TRBD2 (5 bases). The CDR3 is made up of 15 amino acids. V was pared by 0 bases and J by 2 bases, with 8 bases between. Germline V gene sequence: CDR1 PRHDT, CDR2 FYEKMQ (reference sequence). The CDR3 DNA reads TGTGCCAGCAGCTTAGGCGGGGTGGCCTACAATGAGCAGTTCTTC. Amino acid sequence: CASSLGGVAYNEQFF.

The rearrangement joins TRBV3-1 (or the pseudogene TRBV3-2) to TRBJ2-7, with D perhaps TRBD2 (5 bases). The CDR3 has 14 residues. V was trimmed by 6 bases and J by 0 bases, leaving 12 bases between them. CDR1 and CDR2 from the germline V gene are LGHDT and YNNKEL (reference sequence). CDR3 nucleotides: TGTGCCAGCAGACATGGAGCGGCCTCCTACGAGCAGTACTTC. Protein product: CASRHGAASYEQYF.

CDR3 bases: TGTGCCAGCAGCCCCCGACTAGCGGGGGACTCTGGGGCCAACGTCCTGACTTTC. It codes for CASSPRLAGDSGANVLTF. The chain has TRBV3-1 (or the pseudogene TRBV3-2) and TRBJ2-6; 12 bases align to TRBD2. This CDR3 is built from 18 residues. The V gene end was trimmed by 4 bases and the J gene end by 0 bases; junction bases not matched to a gene: 4. Germline CDR1 and CDR2: LGHDT and YNNKEL (reference sequence).

The chain carries TRBV5-1 and TRBJ2-1; perhaps TRBD1 as D (6 bases). V was shortened by 3 bases and J by 14 bases, with 24 bases between the two germline ends. Germline assignment: CDR1 SGHRS and CDR2 YFSETQ. This CDR3 is 15 amino acids long. CDR3 loop: CASSWGSDSPRSEFF. CDR3 sequence (DNA): TGCGCCAGCAGCTGGGGTTCGGACAGCCCTCGGTCGGAGTTCTTC.

The gene calls are TRBV6-5 and TRBJ1-1; D unclear. The CDR3 consists of 14 residues. Germline CDR1 MNHEY, CDR2 SVGAGI. The V gene lost 7 bases and the J gene lost 1 base, with 13 bases spanning the gap. The CDR3 DNA reads as TGTGCCAGCAATCACGGACTGCCGAACACTGAAGCTTTCTTT. It yields the protein CASNHGLPNTEAFF.

The chain couples TRBV5-1 to TRBJ2-1, with 8 bases matching TRBD1. Trimming at V came to 4 bases and at J to 0 bases, leaving 6 bases not matched to a gene. This CDR3 is built from 16 residues. The germline CDR1 and CDR2 sequences are SGHRS and YFSETQ. CDR3 bases: TGCGCCAGCAGCCCTCCGACAGGGGCCTCCTACAATGAGCAGTTCTTC. It specifies CASSPPTGASYNEQFF.

The chain combines TRBV28 with TRBJ2-5; a weak D match, TRBD1 (6 bases). The CDR3 extends over 16 amino acids. Trimming stripped 7 bases from V and 5 bases from J, with 23 bases between. The germline V gene has CDR1 MDHEN and CDR2 SYDVKM. DNA of the CDR3: TGTGCCAGCACCCCAGGGACATCTTTCTCCGGGGAGACCCAGTACTTC. Amino acids: CASTPGTSFSGETQYF. Together with reference TRBV28 and TRBJ2-5, the CDR3 gives the full variable domain: DVKVTQSSRYLVKRTGEKVFLECVQDMDHENMFWYRQDPGLGLRLIYFSYDVKMKEKGDIPEGYSVSREKKERFSLILESASTNQTSMYLCASTPGTSFSGETQYFGPGTRLLVL.

The DNA for the CDR3 is TGTGCCAGCAGTCGACAGACCCCCCGGCCCGGGGAGCTGTTTTTT. It specifies CASSRQTPRPGELFF. The V call is TRBV27, the J call TRBJ2-2; D is possibly TRBD1 (5 bases). The CDR3 extends over 15 amino acids. V lost 5 bases and J lost 6, with 16 bases in between. Germline loops: CDR1 MNHEY, CDR2 SMNVEV (reference sequence).

The CDR3, as DNA: TGTGCCAGCAGCTGGGGAGGAGGAAACGTCTACGAGCAGTACTTC. Translation gives CASSWGGGNVYEQYF. The chain is built from TRBV5-6 and TRBJ2-7; the D gene is possibly TRBD2 (6 bases). The CDR3 is 15 residues long. Trimming stripped 3 bases from V and 3 bases from J, with 16 bases between. Per the germline V gene, CDR1 is SGHDT and CDR2 is YYEEEE.

V usage is TRBV28 and J usage is TRBJ2-1, with D possibly matching TRBD2 (6 bases). With 0 bases removed from V and 6 bases from J, the gap between germline ends came to 12 bases. The germline V gene has CDR1 MDHEN and CDR2 SYDVKM. The CDR3 has 15 residues. The CDR3 DNA reads as TGTGCCAGCAGTTTATGGGAACTAGCAGTCAATGAGCAGTTCTTC. Its translation: CASSLWELAVNEQFF.

The chain uses TRBV28 and TRBJ2-4, with D tentatively TRBD1 (5 bases). V lost 2 bases and J 9 bases, leaving 14 bases between the germline ends. This CDR3 is 14 amino acids long. Germline-derived CDR1 and CDR2 are MDHEN and SYDVKM. The CDR3 loop is CASSLSRPRGIQYF. CDR3 nucleotide sequence: TGTGCCAGCAGTTTAAGTCGACCTAGGGGCATTCAGTACTTC.

This chain connects TRBV6-5 to TRBJ2-7; a possible D gene is TRBD1 (5 bases). The CDR3 extends over 13 amino acids. Germline-derived CDR1 and CDR2 are MNHEY and SVGAGI. V lost 5 bases, J lost 3 bases, and 11 bases lay in between. CDR3 sequence: CASSHQGYYEQYF. Written as DNA, the CDR3 is TGTGCCAGCAGTCACCAGGGTTACTACGAGCAGTACTTC.

The J gene is TRBJ2-7, the V gene TRBV5-1; D is perhaps TRBD1 (6 bases). The V gene lost 0 bases and the J gene lost 7 bases, with 14 bases spanning the gap. Germline V gene sequence: CDR1 SGHRS, CDR2 YFSETQ. The CDR3 totals 14 residues. CDR3 in amino acids: CASSLAGRGGEQYF. DNA for the CDR3: TGCGCCAGCAGCTTGGCCGGCAGGGGTGGTGAGCAGTACTTC.

The chain has TRBV5-1 and TRBJ1-2; perhaps TRBD1 as D (6 bases). The germline CDR1 and CDR2 sequences are SGHRS and YFSETQ. V lost 4 bases and J 4 bases, leaving 11 bases between the germline ends. CDR3 length: 13 residues. This CDR3 reads CASSAGTSYGYTF. CDR3 in DNA: TGCGCCAGCAGCGCCGGGACAAGCTATGGCTACACCTTC.

The V and J genes are TRBV6-5 and TRBJ2-4; D may be TRBD2 (6 bases). Trimming stripped 6 bases from V and 3 bases from J, with 6 bases between. Germline V lookup: CDR1 MNHEY, CDR2 SVGAGI. The CDR3 length is 12 residues. The CDR3 spells CASRGGKNIQYF. The CDR3, as DNA: TGTGCCAGCAGGGGAGGCAAAAACATTCAGTACTTC.

The chain joins TRBV18 to TRBJ2-6; D ambiguous. The CDR3 sequence is 18 residues long. V was trimmed by 6 bases and J by 2 bases, leaving 20 bases between them. The germline CDR1 and CDR2 sequences are KGHSH and LQKENI. The CDR3 DNA follows: TGTGCCAGCTCCCCGTCCCTGATGAGGCAGCCTGGGGCCAACGTCCTGACTTTC. It codes for CASSPSLMRQPGANVLTF.

The chain links TRBV4-1 to TRBJ1-1; TRBD1 is a possible D gene (5 bases). This CDR3 is 14 amino acids long. CDR1 MGHRA and CDR2 YSYEKL come from the germline V gene. Trimming shortened V by 1 base and J by 5 bases, and 11 bases separated the two germline ends. The CDR3 sequence is CASSQGRGGTEAFF. The CDR3 bases are TGCGCCAGCAGCCAAGGGCGGGGGGGAACTGAAGCTTTCTTT.

The chain combines TRBV29-1 with TRBJ2-1; TRBD2 agrees at 11 bases. Germline V lookup: CDR1 SQVTM, CDR2 ANQGSEA. This CDR3 is built from 13 residues. After removal of 7 bases from V and 9 bases from J, the junction contained 8 bases not matched to a gene. The DNA of the CDR3 is TGCAGCGAGGCTAGCGGGAGGACAAGTGAGCAGTTCTTC. As protein: CSEASGRTSEQFF.

A few counts support this clone. The V call is TRBV20-1, the J call TRBJ1-1; no firm D call. In germline, CDR1 is DFQATT, CDR2 SNEGSKA (reference sequence). The CDR3 is made up of 15 amino acids. With 3 bases removed from V and 7 bases from J, the gap between germline ends came to 21 bases. The CDR3 sequence: CSASGRVWSANEAFF. DNA of the CDR3: TGCAGTGCTAGTGGCCGGGTGTGGTCAGCGAATGAAGCTTTCTTT.

J is TRBJ2-5 and V is TRBV4-1; a weak D match, TRBD2 (6 bases). The CDR3 is 15 amino acids. Germline V gene sequence: CDR1 MGHRA, CDR2 YSYEKL. The V end lost 6 bases, the J end lost 4 bases, and 18 bases lay between the germline ends. CDR3 sequence (DNA): TGCGCCAGCAGTTCTGTCGGGAGAAAGGGAGAGACCCAGTACTTC. Amino acid sequence: CASSSVGRKGETQYF.

The CDR3 nucleotides are TGTGCCAGCAGCTATCCCGGGACAGGGGGGCGTAATCTGTACTTC. It yields the protein CASSYPGTGGRNLYF. V and J are TRBV6-5 and TRBJ2-7; 11 bases agree with TRBD1. This CDR3 region has 15 residues. The ends lost 6 bases at V and 12 bases at J; junction bases unmatched: 16. Germline CDR1 is MNHEY and CDR2 is SVGAGI.

The CDR3: CASSVKAGGGDTQYF. The DNA of the CDR3 is TGTGCCAGCAGCGTAAAAGCGGGAGGGGGAGATACGCAGTATTTT. The rearrangement uses TRBV9 and TRBJ2-3; 10 bases match TRBD2. The V and J ends lost 1 base and 5 bases, in that order; junction bases with no gene match: 4. The CDR3 totals 15 residues. Germline loops: CDR1 SGDLS, CDR2 YYNGEE. Together with reference TRBV9 and TRBJ2-3, the CDR3 gives the full variable domain: DSGVTQTPKHLITATGQRVTLRCSPRSGDLSVYWYQQSLDQGLQFLIQYYNGEERAKGNILERFSAQQFPDLHSELNLSSLELGDSALYFCASSVKAGGGDTQYFGPGTRLTVL.

CDR3 amino acids: CASSLVLAGGPNTGELFF. The DNA of the CDR3 is TGTGCCAGCAGCTTAGTACTAGCGGGAGGGCCGAACACCGGGGAGCTGTTTTTT. The chain combines TRBV7-2 with TRBJ2-2, with TRBD2 matching over 13 bases. The trim removed 1 base at V and 0 bases at J, leaving 2 bases unmatched. Germline assignment: CDR1 SGHTA and CDR2 FQGNSA. The CDR3 extends over 18 amino acids.

This chain connects TRBV5-4 to TRBJ2-1, with 7 bases fitting TRBD1. The CDR3 has 13 residues. J gave up 4 bases and V 3 bases, and 1 base lay outside the gene matches. Germline V gene data show CDR1 as SGHNT and CDR2 as YYREEE (reference sequence). CDR3 in DNA: TGTGCCAGCAGCTCGGGACAGTACAATGAGCAGTTCTTC. Translating gives CASSSGQYNEQFF.

J is TRBJ1-5 and V is TRBV6-5; D is uncertain. CDR1 is MNHEY and CDR2 is SVGAGI in the germline V gene. The CDR3 length is 14 residues. Between the trimmed V and J ends, which lost 2 bases and 5 bases, there was a span of 10 bases. The CDR3 coding sequence is TGTGCCAGCAGTTACAACACGAATTATCAGCCCCAGCATTTT. This gives the protein CASSYNTNYQPQHF.

This rearrangement joins TRBV12-5 to TRBJ2-7; 8 bases are a match to TRBD1. CDR1 is LGHNT and CDR2 is FRNRAP in the germline V gene. The CDR3 sequence is 14 residues long. The V and J ends lost 6 bases and 1 base, in that order; junction bases with no gene match: 5. The CDR3 DNA reads TGTGCTAGTGGCTCCGGGACAGGATCCTACGAGCAGTACTTC. Translation gives CASGSGTGSYEQYF.

The rearrangement links TRBV29-1 to TRBJ1-3; D perhaps matches TRBD1 (6 bases). Between the trimmed V and J ends, which lost 0 bases and 6 bases, there was a span of 12 bases. Germline V gene sequence: CDR1 SQVTM, CDR2 ANQGSEA. The CDR3 is 14 residues long. In DNA, the CDR3 is TGCAGCGTTGAAGAAGGGGGAATAGTAAACACCATATATTTT. Amino acid sequence: CSVEEGGIVNTIYF.

The J gene is TRBJ1-1, the V gene TRBV5-1, with TRBD1 as a possible D gene (5 bases). CDR3 length: 14 residues. Germline lookup yields CDR1 SGHRS and CDR2 YFSETQ. V lost 1 base to trimming and J lost 0 bases, with 7 bases between them. The DNA of the CDR3 is TGCGCCAGCAGCTTGTCAGGGCTGAACACTGAAGCTTTCTTT. It translates to CASSLSGLNTEAFF.

The V and J genes are TRBV19 and TRBJ1-4; a possible D gene is TRBD1 (5 bases). Germline CDR1 is LNHDA and CDR2 is SQIVND (reference sequence). The ends were cut back, 3 bases at V and 8 bases at J, with 13 bases in the middle. CDR3 length: 14 amino acids. Here the CDR3 reads CASSILQGSEKLFF. As DNA, the CDR3 is TGTGCCAGTAGTATCCTTCAGGGTAGCGAAAAACTGTTTTTT.